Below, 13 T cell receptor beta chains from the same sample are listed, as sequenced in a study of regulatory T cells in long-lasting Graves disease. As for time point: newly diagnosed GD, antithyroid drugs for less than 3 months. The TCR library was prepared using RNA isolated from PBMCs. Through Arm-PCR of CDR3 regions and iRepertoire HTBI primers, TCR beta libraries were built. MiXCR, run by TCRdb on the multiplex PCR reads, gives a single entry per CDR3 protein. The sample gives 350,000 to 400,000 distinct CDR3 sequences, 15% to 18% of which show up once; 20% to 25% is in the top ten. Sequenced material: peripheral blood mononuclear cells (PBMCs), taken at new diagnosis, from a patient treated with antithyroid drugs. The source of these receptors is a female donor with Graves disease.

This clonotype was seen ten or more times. CDR3 sequence reads: CASSIEPRDVHEQYF. The CDR3 region has the DNA TGCGCCAGCAGCATAGAACCGAGGGACGTCCACGAGCAGTACTTC. V is TRBV5-1 and J is TRBJ2-7; D tentatively reads TRBD1 or TRBD2 (5 bases each). The germline V gene has CDR1 SGHRS and CDR2 YFSETQ. The length of the CDR3 is 15 residues. The ends were cut back, 4 bases at V and 5 bases at J, with 19 bases in the middle.

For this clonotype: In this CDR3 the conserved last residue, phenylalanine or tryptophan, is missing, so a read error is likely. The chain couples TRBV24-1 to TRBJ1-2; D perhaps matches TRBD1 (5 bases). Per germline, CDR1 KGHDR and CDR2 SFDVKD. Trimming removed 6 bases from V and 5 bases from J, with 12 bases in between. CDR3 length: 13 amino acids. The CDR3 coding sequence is TGTGCCACCAGTCGGGGACCCGTTTATGGCTACACCATC. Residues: CATSRGPVYGYTI.

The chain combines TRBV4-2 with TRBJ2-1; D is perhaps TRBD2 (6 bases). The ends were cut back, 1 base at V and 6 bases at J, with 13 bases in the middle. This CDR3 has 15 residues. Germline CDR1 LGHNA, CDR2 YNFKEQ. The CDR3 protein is CASSQVLARGNEQFF. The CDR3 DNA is TGTGCCAGCAGCCAAGTCCTAGCGAGGGGCAATGAGCAGTTCTTC.

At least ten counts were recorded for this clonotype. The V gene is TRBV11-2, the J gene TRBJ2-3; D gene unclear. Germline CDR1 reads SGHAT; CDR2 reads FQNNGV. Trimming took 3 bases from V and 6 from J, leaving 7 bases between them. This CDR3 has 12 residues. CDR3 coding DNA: TGTGCCAGCAGCTTGGAGTCGGATACGCAGTATTTT. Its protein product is CASSLESDTQYF.

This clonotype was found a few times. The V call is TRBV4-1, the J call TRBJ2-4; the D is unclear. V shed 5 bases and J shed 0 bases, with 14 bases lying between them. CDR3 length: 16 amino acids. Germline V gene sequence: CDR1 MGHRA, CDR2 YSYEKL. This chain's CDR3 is CASSILPPIAKNIQYF. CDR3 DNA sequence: TGCGCCAGCAGCATCCTACCACCAATAGCCAAAAACATTCAGTACTTC.

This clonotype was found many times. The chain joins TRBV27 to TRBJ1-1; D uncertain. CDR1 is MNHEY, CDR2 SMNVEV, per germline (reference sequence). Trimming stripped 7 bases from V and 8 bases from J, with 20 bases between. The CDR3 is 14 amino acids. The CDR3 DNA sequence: TGTGCCAGCAAACCCGAGAAAGATACTTTCGAAGCTTTCTTT. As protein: CASKPEKDTFEAFF.

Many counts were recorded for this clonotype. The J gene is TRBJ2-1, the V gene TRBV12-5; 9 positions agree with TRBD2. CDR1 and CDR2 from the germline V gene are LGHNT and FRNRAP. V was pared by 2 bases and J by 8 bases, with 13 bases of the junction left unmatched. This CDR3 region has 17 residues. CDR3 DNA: TGTGCTAGTGGTTTGAATTTCGGCGGGGGGGCCTTCGATGAGCAGTTCTTC. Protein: CASGLNFGGGAFDEQFF.

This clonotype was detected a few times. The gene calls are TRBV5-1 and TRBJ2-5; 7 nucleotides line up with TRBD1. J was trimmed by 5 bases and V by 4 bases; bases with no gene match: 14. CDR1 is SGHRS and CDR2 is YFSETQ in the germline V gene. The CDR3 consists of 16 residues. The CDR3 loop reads CASSNSNRGVGETQYF. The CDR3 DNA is TGCGCCAGCAGCAACTCGAACAGGGGAGTAGGGGAGACCCAGTACTTC.

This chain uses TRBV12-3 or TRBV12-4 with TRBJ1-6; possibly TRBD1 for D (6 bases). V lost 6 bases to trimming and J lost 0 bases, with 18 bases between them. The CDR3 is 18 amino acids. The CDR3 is CASSQGMRTASYNSPLHF. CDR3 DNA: TGTGCCAGCAGCCAAGGGATGCGGACAGCCTCCTATAATTCACCCCTCCACTTT.

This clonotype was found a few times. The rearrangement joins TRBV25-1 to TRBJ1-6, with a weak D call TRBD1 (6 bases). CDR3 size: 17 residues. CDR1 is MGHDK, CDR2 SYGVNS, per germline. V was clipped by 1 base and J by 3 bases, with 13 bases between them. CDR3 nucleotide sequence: TGTGCCAGCAGTGAATTTAAGGGGGATTTCTATAATTCACCCCTCCACTTT. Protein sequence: CASSEFKGDFYNSPLHF.

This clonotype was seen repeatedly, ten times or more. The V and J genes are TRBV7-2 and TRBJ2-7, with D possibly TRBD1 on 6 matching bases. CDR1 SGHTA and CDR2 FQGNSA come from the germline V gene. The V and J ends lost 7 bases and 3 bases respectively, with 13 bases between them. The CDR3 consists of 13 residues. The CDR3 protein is CASNRLQGYEQYF. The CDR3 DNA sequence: TGTGCCAGCAACCGACTACAGGGCTACGAGCAGTACTTC.

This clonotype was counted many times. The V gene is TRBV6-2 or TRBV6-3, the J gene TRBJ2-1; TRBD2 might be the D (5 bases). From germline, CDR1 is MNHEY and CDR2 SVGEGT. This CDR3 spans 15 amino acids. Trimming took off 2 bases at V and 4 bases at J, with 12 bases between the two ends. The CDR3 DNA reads TGTGCCAGCAGTTACGAGGGCAACGATTACAATGAGCAGTTCTTC. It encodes CASSYEGNDYNEQFF.

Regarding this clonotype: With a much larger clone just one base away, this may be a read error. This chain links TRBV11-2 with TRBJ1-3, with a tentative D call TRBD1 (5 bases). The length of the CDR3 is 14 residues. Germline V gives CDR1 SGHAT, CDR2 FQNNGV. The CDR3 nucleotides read TGTGCCAGCAGCTTAGTCCTTGGGGGAAACGCCATATATTTT. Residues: CASSLVLGGNAIYF.